This TCR beta chain was recorded in a study of shared clonotypes between healthy human individuals. Deletions cut 0 bases from V and 2 bases from J, with 8 bases between. Germline V gene data show CDR1 as SGDLS and CDR2 as YYNGEE. The length of the CDR3 is 14 residues. Naive CD8 cells were CD45RO-negative, positively selected for CCR7, excluding terminally differentiated effector memory CD45RA+ cells. This clone was seen only once. This specimen includes other DNA sequences encoding the same CDR3. Profiled with immunoSEQ multiplex PCR; TCRdb holds only in-frame clones, not every one. The sample shows around 580,000 clones, roughly 98% of them seen only once.

The receptor's source is a man aged 25 to 40 in good health. The specimen was naive CD8+ T cells sorted from blood. This sequence joins TRBV9 and TRBJ2-5; maybe TRBD1 (5 bases). CDR3 residues: CASSVGQGQETQYF. CDR3 sequence (DNA): TGTGCCAGCAGCGTAGGTCAGGGACAAGAGACCCAGTACTTC. Full variable domain (outside the CDR3, taken from reference TRBV9 and TRBJ2-5): DSGVTQTPKHLITATGQRVTLRCSPRSGDLSVYWYQQSLDQGLQFLIQYYNGEERAKGNILERFSAQQFPDLHSELNLSSLELGDSALYFCASSVGQGQETQYFGPGTRLLVL.